This record looks at one T cell receptor (beta chain) sequence and its context. This clone was recorded only once. It has no known antigen specificity. Base qualities are not provided; no much larger clone lies one nucleotide away. To sequence the TCRbeta CDR3 region, genomic DNA was isolated from the sorted cells. The immunoSEQ Assay was used to sequence the TCRbeta CDR3 regions. This immuneACCESS table, as held by TCRdb, lists in-frame sequences with V and J called but not all clones. Of the missing ones, under half trace to an unresolved V gene in checked studies; the others have no known cause. This sample lists 70,000 to 95,000 clones; around 80% were detected once. Jointly, the top ten make up roughly 1.7% of the sample. Patients with a history of autoimmune disease or receiving systemic immunosuppression were excluded from the trial. Peripheral blood for TCR sequencing was collected from all dose cohorts at baseline, on cycle 4 day 1, and on cycle 7 day 1. The samples were taken from a phase I, first-in-human, multicenter, open-label dose-escalation trial of ivuxolimab. The trial enrolled adults with locally advanced or metastatic head and neck squamous cell, hepatocellular, melanoma or renal cell carcinoma. Before TCR sequencing, CD4+ and CD8+ T cells were separately sorted from peripheral blood.

Here V drops 0 bases and J drops 2 bases, and the junction holds 1 base not matched to any gene. Inclusive of the bounding cysteine and phenylalanine, the CDR3 is 14 residues long. Kept here is only the CDR3 DNA, which spans 42 bases and is read in frame from base 1. CDR1 and CDR2, looked up from the germline V gene (reference sequence), are MNHNY and SVGAGI. These data belong to a study of OX40 agonist ivuxolimab in advanced cancers. As for the study more broadly: Ivuxolimab was an agonistic, fully human IgG2 monoclonal antibody directed against OX40 (CD134), a costimulatory receptor. A male proportion of around 80% and a mean age of approximately 61 years, ranging from roughly 23 to 90, were recorded for the dose-escalation cohort. Partial responses occurred in three dose-escalation patients: two with cutaneous melanoma and one with hepatocellular carcinoma. The paper reports the monotherapy dose-escalation portion (N of about 47 patients) of the phase I ivuxolimab trial. Prior anti-PD-1, anti-PD-L1 or anti-CTLA-4 therapy was permitted, and approximately 40% of dose-escalation patients had received checkpoint inhibitors. Peripheral TCRbeta sequencing was intended to test whether TCR sequence diversity was altered and clonal T-cell expansion was caused by ivuxolimab. Among the roughly 50 dose-escalation patients, around 20 had hepatocellular carcinoma, some 15 melanoma, 9 renal cell carcinoma and 9 head and neck cancer. Intravenous ivuxolimab was administered to patients every 2 weeks at six dose levels: 0.01, 0.1, 0.3, 1.5, 3 and 10 mg/kg.

Points the paper makes about the study in general: Low levels of normalized T-cell clonal expansion were also shown by some nonresponding patients. Which antigens the clonally expanded peripheral T cells were specific for was not determined. Partial responders in the 0.1-3.0 mg/kg groups had among the lowest normalized peripheral clonal expansion, especially among CD8+ T cells. At doses of 0.1 to 3.0 mg/kg, clonal expansion of both CD4+ and CD8+ T cells in blood was seen between baseline and week 6. After ivuxolimab, more expanded clones were found on average in CD8+ T cells than in CD4+ T cells.

This TCR was sampled from an adult with an advanced solid tumor such as melanoma, head and neck, liver or kidney cancer. The chain was built from TRBV6-6 and TRBJ2-7; 7 central nucleotides agree with TRBD1. The specimen comprised CD4+ or CD8+ T cells sorted from blood, sampled in a trial of the OX40 agonist ivuxolimab. The CDR3 reads as follows: CASSYSGTAYEQYF. DNA sequence: TGTGCCAGCAGTTACTCCGGGACAGCCTACGAGCAGTACTTC.